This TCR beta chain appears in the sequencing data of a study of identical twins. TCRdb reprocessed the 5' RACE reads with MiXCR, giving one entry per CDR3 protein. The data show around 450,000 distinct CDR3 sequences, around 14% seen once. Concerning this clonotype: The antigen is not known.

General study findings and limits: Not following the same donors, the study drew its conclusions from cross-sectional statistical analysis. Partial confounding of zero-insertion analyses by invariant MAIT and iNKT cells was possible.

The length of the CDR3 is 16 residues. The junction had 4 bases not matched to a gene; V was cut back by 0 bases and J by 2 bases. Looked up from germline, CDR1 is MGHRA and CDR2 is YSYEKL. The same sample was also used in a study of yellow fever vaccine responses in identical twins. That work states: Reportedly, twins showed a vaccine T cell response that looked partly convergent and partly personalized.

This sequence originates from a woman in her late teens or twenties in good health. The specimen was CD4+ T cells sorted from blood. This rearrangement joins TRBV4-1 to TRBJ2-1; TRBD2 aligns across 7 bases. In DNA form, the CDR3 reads TGCGCCAGCAGCCAAGAAGTGGGAGGGCCCTACAATGAGCAGTTCTTC. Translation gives CASSQEVGGPYNEQFF.